The 10 T cell receptor beta chains presented below share a single source sample, sequenced in a study of control samples from healthy donors and cancer patients. TCRdb's table, derived via immunoSEQ multiplex PCR, lists solely in-frame clones and lacks some. Found here are over 150,000 clones, 85% to 95% of them singletons; the top ten hold around 1.6%. Sequencing was done on a sample of blood. These receptors all stem from a man younger than 35 in good health.

The chain carries TRBV18 and TRBJ2-7; 7 bases are shared with TRBD2. Germline trimming cut 4 bases from V and 6 bases from J; bases unmatched to any gene: 9. In germline, CDR1 is KGHSH, CDR2 LQKENI. This CDR3 region has 14 residues. CDR3 sequence (DNA): TGTGCCAGCTCACAATCCGGGGGGATAACCGAGCAGTACTTC. Amino acids: CASSQSGGITEQYF.

The chain uses TRBV2 and TRBJ2-3; D gene ambiguous. Germline V CDR1 and CDR2: SNHLY, FYNNEI. Trimming pared 2 bases from V and 3 bases from J, leaving 9 bases between. CDR3 length equals 14 residues. The CDR3 here is CASSESRFTDTQYF. DNA of the CDR3: TGTGCCAGCAGTGAATCCAGGTTTACAGATACGCAGTATTTT.

V gene TRBV18 combines with J gene TRBJ2-1, with D unclear. With 6 bases removed from V and 8 bases from J, the gap between germline ends came to 8 bases. The CDR3 loop spans 11 amino acids. Germline V gives CDR1 KGHSH, CDR2 LQKENI. The CDR3 is CASSLGHEQFF. The CDR3 DNA reads as TGTGCCAGCTCCCTCGGCCATGAGCAGTTCTTC.

This clone was found once. The CDR3, as DNA: TGTGCCAGCAGGGAGACAGTGGAGGGTCAGCCCCAGCATTTT. It codes for CASRETVEGQPQHF. V gene TRBV2 combines with J gene TRBJ1-5; tentative D call: TRBD1 (5 bases). The V and J ends lost 6 bases and 6 bases respectively, with 15 bases between them. This CDR3 has 14 amino acids. Looked up from germline, CDR1 is SNHLY and CDR2 is FYNNEI.

The chain is built from TRBV12-3 or TRBV12-4 and TRBJ2-7; D gene ambiguous. V was trimmed by 5 bases and J by 4 bases, leaving 9 bases between them. CDR3 size: 12 residues. The CDR3 region has the DNA TGTGCCAGCAGTCGATCCAATTACGAGCAGTACTTC. Protein: CASSRSNYEQYF.

The chain carries TRBV24-1 and TRBJ2-7, with D tentatively TRBD1 or TRBD2 (5 bases each). V lost 3 bases to trimming and J lost 6 bases, with 14 bases between them. CDR3 size: 14 residues. Germline V gene lookup returns CDR1 KGHDR and CDR2 SFDVKD. The CDR3 DNA follows: TGTGCCACCAGTGATCTCACCGAGAGGGGCGAGCAGTACTTC. Translated: CATSDLTERGEQYF.

This sequence joins TRBV6-6 and TRBJ2-7; the match to TRBD1 covers 8 bases. Germline trimming cut 6 bases from V and 7 bases from J; bases unmatched to any gene: 5. This CDR3 spans 12 amino acids. Germline-derived CDR1 and CDR2 are MNHNY and SVGAGI (reference sequence). Here the CDR3 DNA reads TGTGCCAGCAGGGGACAGGTCGGAGAGCAGTACTTC. It specifies CASRGQVGEQYF.

The chain joins TRBV24-1 to TRBJ2-3; unclear D gene. CDR1 KGHDR and CDR2 SFDVKD come from the germline V gene. The CDR3 consists of 12 residues. Trimming pared 4 bases from V and 11 bases from J, leaving 12 bases between. CDR3 residues: CATSDDTRRQYF. CDR3 nucleotides: TGTGCCACCAGTGACGACACAAGGAGGCAGTATTTT.

The chain uses TRBV11-2 and TRBJ1-3; maybe TRBD1 (6 bases). This CDR3 is 15 amino acids long. Germline lookup yields CDR1 SGHAT and CDR2 FQNNGV. V shed 5 bases and J shed 0 bases, with 11 bases lying between them. CDR3 nucleotides: TGTGCCAGCAGCCTTACAGGGTCCTCTGGAAACACCATATATTTT. Residues: CASSLTGSSGNTIYF.

DNA for the CDR3: TGTGCCAGCAGCTCCCCCCCCCTTAATGAAAAACTGTTTTTT. This sequence encodes CASSSPPLNEKLFF. The chain combines TRBV7-2 with TRBJ1-4, with unresolved D. Trimming shortened V by 4 bases and J by 4 bases, and 10 bases separated the two germline ends. This CDR3 is built from 14 residues. Germline CDR1 reads SGHTA; CDR2 reads FQGNSA.